Detailed here is one TCR beta chain. The record originates from a study of TIL therapy for anti-PD-1-resistant metastatic lung cancer. Study-wide background: Progressing patients received lymphodepletion, expanded TIL infusion and IL-2. A handful of tumors were EGFR-mutant and two were ALK-rearranged.

The libraries were made with immunoSEQ v3. The protocol was immunoSEQ multiplex PCR, while the TCRdb copy is restricted to in-frame clones and leaves out a portion. The table records more than 45,000 clones, about nine tenths of them present only once. This CDR3 has 14 residues. With 11 bases removed from V and 7 bases from J, the gap between germline ends came to 20 bases. Germline CDR1 is ENHRY and CDR2 is SYGVKD. The time point is: pre-treatment sample, taken before nivolumab and TIL therapy. The chain employs TRBV10-3 and TRBJ2-2; perhaps D is TRBD1 or TRBD2 (6 bases each). Here the sequenced sample was blood, taken at baseline. The receptor comes from a person aged 30 to 80 with non-small cell lung cancer. The CDR3 protein is CALGEGGTNGELFF. The CDR3 coding sequence is TGTGCCCTAGGTGAGGGGGGCACAAACGGGGAGCTGTTTTTT.